This T cell receptor (beta chain) was identified in a study of identical twins (dated by TCRdb to about 2016). The study in broad terms: To test whether fetal clonotypes persist, this study deep-sequenced TCR alpha and beta repertoires from monozygotic twins, from unrelated adults of various ages, and from cord blood. To rule out contamination, the twin experiments were replicated at different times with different library preparation protocols.

Library generation was performed with 5' RACE. Sequencing instrument: Illumina HiSeq 2000. A universal primer binding site was added through template switching, and the final cDNA carried a unique molecular identifier so that TCR cDNA molecules could be counted accurately. Specific primers in the conserved constant-segment region were used to synthesize first-strand cDNA for the TCR alpha and beta chains. Each cDNA library was double barcoded, with a SMART-Mk sample barcode plus Illumina barcodes, to control for contamination. TruSeq adapter sequences along with Illumina sample barcodes were introduced in two successive PCR steps. The TCR alpha and beta cDNA libraries were sequenced on the Illumina HiSeq platform using custom primers. The authors processed their data as follows. Raw reads were processed with MiGEC to extract unique molecular identifiers, and MiXCR was used to determine CDR3 positions. For each individual, recombination models were inferred using an EM algorithm with the repgenHMM and IGoR tools. Shared clonotypes were analyzed with the tcR package in R, and sharing was normalized by the product of cloneset sizes. To study raw recombination without the effects of thymic and clonal selection, out-of-frame nonproductive sequences were analyzed. TCRdb reprocessing: public reads trimmed at Q25 with fastp, clones called with MiXCR, in-frame beta chains kept. Identical CDR3 proteins give one entry, which carries the most common genes and DNA. These V and J calls derive from TCRdb rather than the authors' analysis. Within this sample are around 220,000 distinct CDR3 sequences, with roughly a tenth of them counted one time only. 10% of the sample is in the top ten clones.

On this clonotype: The specificity of this receptor is unknown. One base away there is no much larger clone; base qualities are not given.

The trim is 2 bases for V and 5 bases for J, with a gap of 14 bases between the germline ends. Via the germline V gene, CDR1 is SNHLY and CDR2 FYNNEI. Measured from the cysteine to the phenylalanine, the CDR3 is 15 residues long. Just the 45-base CDR3 DNA is kept, in frame starting at base 1. Overall study results and their limits: Invariant T cells such as MAIT and iNKT could partly confound zero-insertion analyses, though diverse VJ usage argued against this for most clonotypes. Out-of-frame TCR alpha sequences shared between twins showed an excess of low generation-probability sequences compared with coincidental sharing between unrelated individuals. Fewer insertions were carried by abundant cord blood beta clonotypes, a similar but weaker trend appeared in young adult naive repertoires, and no such trend appeared in memory repertoires. In monozygotic twins, recombination models systematically underestimated out-of-frame TCR alpha sharing, but the models matched the sharing seen between unrelated individuals. Because the same donors could not be followed over many years, the conclusions depended on cross-sectional statistical analysis. In beta out-of-frame sequences, excess twin sharing was weaker, because having fewer shared sequences lowered the signal-to-noise ratio.

Every donor in the study was a healthy Caucasian. Miltenyi CD45RO+ enrichment and human naive T-cell isolation kits were used to isolate memory (CD45RO+) and naive T cells from PBMC. The V and J segments used are TRBV2 and TRBJ2-3; there is no confident call for the D gene. Material for sequencing was memory T cells sorted from blood. Sample cell subset or site, as interpreted from the label and publication: CD45RO+ enriched T cells. The TCR comes from a man aged 50 or older in good health. The CDR3 in this case is CASSEFGRREDTQYF. The nucleotides are TGTGCCAGCAGTGAATTCGGGCGGCGAGAAGATACGCAGTATTTT.